These T cell receptor beta chains were read from a single sample in a study of blood T cell repertoires in COVID-19. The protocol was immunoSEQ multiplex PCR, while the TCRdb copy is restricted to in-frame clones and leaves out a portion. The sample lists approximately 230,000 clones, approximately 80% seen once, with roughly 10% in the top ten. The sequenced sample consisted of peripheral blood. Receptors originate from an elderly man with acute or convalescent COVID-19. Each CDR3 is given with its conserved first and last residue. Fields, in order: V gene, CDR3 length, D gene, J gene, clone size, CDR3 protein, CDR3 DNA. A D gene is named only where the DNA matches it firmly. The size entry is marked missing in some rows and otherwise reads once, few, many or a size class.

TRBV18,14,TRBD2,TRBJ2-1,.,CASSPSGRGNEQFF,TGTGCCAGCTCGCCTAGCGGGAGAGGAAATGAGCAGTTCTTC
TRBV6-5,14,.,TRBJ2-1,once,CASKEWRASLEQFF,TGTGCCAGCAAGGAATGGCGGGCGTCCCTTGAGCAGTTCTTC
TRBV18,14,.,TRBJ2-1,.,CASSPSRTDNEQFF,TGTGCCAGCTCACCCTCCCGGACAGACAATGAGCAGTTCTTC
TRBV27,15,.,TRBJ2-6,many,CASSPRGSGANVLTF,TGTGCCAGCAGCCCTAGGGGCTCTGGGGCCAACGTCCTGACTTTC
TRBV5-8,12,.,TRBJ2-5,.,CASSLRRETQYF,TGTGCCAGCAGCTTGAGGCGGGAGACCCAGTACTTC
TRBV2,15,TRBD1,TRBJ2-1,.,CASRMRTGAYNEQFF,TGTGCCAGCAGGATGCGGACAGGGGCCTACAATGAGCAGTTCTTC
TRBV18,14,.,TRBJ1-5,once,CASSLSGGGRPQHF,TGTGCCAGCTCACTCTCGGGAGGAGGGCGGCCCCAGCATTTT
TRBV7-2,18,TRBD2,TRBJ2-1,.,CASSLDVIAGGPNNEQFF,TGTGCCAGCAGCTTAGACGTAATAGCGGGAGGGCCGAACAATGAGCAGTTCTTC
TRBV7-6,15,.,TRBJ1-5,.,CASSLVAGAGQPQHF,TGTGCCAGCAGCTTAGTAGCGGGGGCGGGGCAGCCCCAGCATTTT
TRBV5-1,14,TRBD1,TRBJ2-7,.,CASSLDGTGGQQYF,TGCGCCAGCAGCTTGGACGGGACAGGGGGGCAGCAGTACTTC
TRBV30,15,TRBD1,TRBJ1-1,.,CAWGLPGTGNTEAFF,TGTGCCTGGGGTCTCCCCGGGACAGGGAACACTGAAGCTTTCTTT
TRBV28,15,.,TRBJ1-3,few,CASSLGTASGNTIYF,TGTGCCAGCAGTTTAGGTACAGCTTCTGGAAACACCATATATTTT
TRBV11-2,16,TRBD2,TRBJ2-3,.,CASSSPTSGLTDTQYF,TGTGCCAGCAGTTCCCCGACTAGCGGACTTACAGATACGCAGTATTTT
TRBV30,15,TRBD1,TRBJ1-1,.,CAWSAYDRGNTEAFF,TGTGCCTGGAGCGCATATGACAGGGGAAACACTGAAGCTTTCTTT
TRBV10-3,13,.,TRBJ1-6,few,CAIRQDVNSPLHF,TGTGCCATACGACAGGACGTCAATTCACCCCTCCACTTT
TRBV5-5,14,TRBD1,TRBJ1-2,.,CASSWDRSNYGYTF,TGTGCCAGCAGCTGGGACAGGTCCAACTATGGCTACACCTTC
TRBV28,13,.,TRBJ2-2,.,CASSIPGTGELFF,TGTGCCAGCAGTATCCCAGGTACCGGGGAGCTGTTTTTT
TRBV29-1,14,TRBD1,TRBJ1-6,.,CSVRDRDYNSPLHF,TGCAGCGTTCGGGACAGAGATTATAATTCACCCCTCCACTTT
TRBV11-3,14,TRBD1,TRBJ2-5,.,CASSTGTGHETQYF,TGTGCCAGCAGCACTGGGACAGGGCACGAGACCCAGTACTTC
TRBV15,15,TRBD1,TRBJ2-7,.,CATSSPGQGSHEQYF,TGTGCCACCAGCTCACCGGGACAGGGGTCTCACGAGCAGTACTTC
TRBV3-1/TRBV3-2,14,.,TRBJ1-5,.,CASSLGHRNQPQHF,TGTGCCAGCAGTCTTGGACACCGCAATCAGCCCCAGCATTTT
TRBV19,14,TRBD1,TRBJ1-2,once,CASSIPNRGDGYTF,TGTGCCAGTAGTATCCCGAACAGGGGTGATGGCTACACCTTC
TRBV27,14,TRBD1,TRBJ1-6,.,CASSSGTGGSPLHF,TGTGCCAGCAGTTCCGGGACAGGGGGGTCACCCCTCCACTTT
TRBV10-3,15,.,TRBJ1-5,.,CAISEGQGSGQPQHF,TGTGCCATCAGTGAAGGGCAGGGGTCGGGGCAGCCCCAGCATTTT
TRBV19,16,.,TRBJ1-1,.,CASSIPPSGRATEAFF,TGTGCCAGTAGTATCCCCCCGTCCGGTCGAGCCACTGAAGCTTTCTTT
TRBV5-8,15,.,TRBJ1-5,once,CASSLATVSNQPQHF,TGTGCCAGCAGCTTGGCAACGGTTAGCAATCAGCCCCAGCATTTT
TRBV28,14,.,TRBJ1-2,.,CASSLTRTNYGYTF,TGTGCCAGCAGTTTAACCAGAACTAACTATGGCTACACCTTC
TRBV6-2/TRBV6-3,16,.,TRBJ2-3,.,CASSRPTPLSTDTQYF,TGTGCCAGCAGCCGCCCGACTCCTCTTAGCACAGATACGCAGTATTTT
TRBV7-2,16,TRBD2,TRBJ2-3,.,CASSGTGGPIADTQYF,TGTGCCAGCAGCGGCACGGGGGGGCCGATTGCAGATACGCAGTATTTT
TRBV7-3,16,.,TRBJ2-6,.,CASSIQGTAGANVLTF,TGTGCCAGCAGCATACAGGGTACTGCTGGGGCCAACGTCCTGACTTTC
TRBV10-1,14,.,TRBJ2-5,.,CASRDLRDQETQYF,TGCGCCAGCAGAGATCTCAGGGACCAAGAGACCCAGTACTTC
TRBV19,14,TRBD1,TRBJ2-1,once,CASKIGTAYNEQFF,TGTGCCAGTAAAATCGGGACAGCATACAATGAGCAGTTCTTC
TRBV7-2,15,.,TRBJ2-7,.,CASSLLFGLAYEQYF,TGTGCCAGCAGCTTACTGTTCGGACTGGCTTACGAGCAGTACTTC
TRBV6-5,13,.,TRBJ1-4,few,CASSYRTGEKLFF,TGTGCCAGCAGTTACCGTACGGGGGAAAAACTGTTTTTT
TRBV28,17,.,TRBJ2-1,few,CASSLGWLVLETNEQFF,TGTGCCAGCAGTTTAGGTTGGCTTGTACTAGAGACCAATGAGCAGTTCTTC
TRBV4-1,16,TRBD1,TRBJ2-2,.,CASSRGTGTNTGELFF,TGCGCCAGCAGCCGCGGGACAGGGACGAACACCGGGGAGCTGTTTTTT
TRBV10-2,13,TRBD1,TRBJ1-2,.,CASRGQGNYGYTF,TGCGCCAGCAGGGGACAGGGGAACTATGGCTACACCTTC